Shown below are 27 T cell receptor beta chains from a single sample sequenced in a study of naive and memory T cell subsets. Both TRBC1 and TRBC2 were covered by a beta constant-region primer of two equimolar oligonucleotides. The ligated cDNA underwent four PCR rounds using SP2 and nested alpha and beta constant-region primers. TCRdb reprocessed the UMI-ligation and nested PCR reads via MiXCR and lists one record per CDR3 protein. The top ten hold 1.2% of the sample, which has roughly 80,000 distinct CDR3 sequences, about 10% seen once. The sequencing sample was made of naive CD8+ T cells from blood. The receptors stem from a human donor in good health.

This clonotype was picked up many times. The CDR3 coding sequence is TGCGCCAGCAGCTTGGCCGAGGTGGAGGTGAAGCAGTTCTTC. Translating it yields CASSLAEVEVKQFF. The chain recombines TRBV5-1 with TRBJ2-1; D possibly corresponds to TRBD2 (5 bases). There are 14 residues in the CDR3. The ends were cut back, 0 bases at V and 11 bases at J, with 15 bases in the middle. The germline V gene has CDR1 SGHRS and CDR2 YFSETQ.

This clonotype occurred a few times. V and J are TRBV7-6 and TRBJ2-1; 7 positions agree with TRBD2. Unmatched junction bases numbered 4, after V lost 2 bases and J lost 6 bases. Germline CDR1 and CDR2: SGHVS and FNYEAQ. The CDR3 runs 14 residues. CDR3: CASSLRVAGNEQFF. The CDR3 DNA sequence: TGTGCCAGCAGCTTAAGGGTAGCGGGCAATGAGCAGTTCTTC.

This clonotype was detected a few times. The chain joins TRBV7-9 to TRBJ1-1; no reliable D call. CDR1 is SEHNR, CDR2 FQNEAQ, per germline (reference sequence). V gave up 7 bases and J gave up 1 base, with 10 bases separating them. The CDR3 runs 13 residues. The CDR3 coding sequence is TGTGCCAGCAAACCAACGGGGAACACTGAAGCTTTCTTT. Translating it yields CASKPTGNTEAFF.

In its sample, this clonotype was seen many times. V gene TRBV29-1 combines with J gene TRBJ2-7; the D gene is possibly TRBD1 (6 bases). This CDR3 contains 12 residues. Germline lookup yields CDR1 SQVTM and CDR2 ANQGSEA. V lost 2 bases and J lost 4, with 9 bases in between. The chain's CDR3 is CSVETGRYEQYF. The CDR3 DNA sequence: TGCAGCGTTGAAACAGGGCGGTACGAGCAGTACTTC.

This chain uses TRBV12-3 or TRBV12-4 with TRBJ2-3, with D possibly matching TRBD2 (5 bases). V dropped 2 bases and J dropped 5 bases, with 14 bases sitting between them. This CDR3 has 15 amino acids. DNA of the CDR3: TGTGCCAGCAGTTTATCTGAGGGCCTGGGAGATACGCAGTATTTT. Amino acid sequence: CASSLSEGLGDTQYF.

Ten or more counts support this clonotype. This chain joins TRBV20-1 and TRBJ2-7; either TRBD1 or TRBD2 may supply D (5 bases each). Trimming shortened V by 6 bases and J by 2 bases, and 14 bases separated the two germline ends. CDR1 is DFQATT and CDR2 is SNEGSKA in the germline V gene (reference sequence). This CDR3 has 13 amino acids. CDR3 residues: CSAPGTVAYEQYF. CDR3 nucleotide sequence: TGCAGTGCACCGGGGACGGTCGCCTACGAGCAGTACTTC.

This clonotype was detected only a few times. The CDR3 here is CASSPRTYGRTEAFF. CDR3 bases: TGTGCCAGCAGCCCCCGGACCTACGGGAGAACTGAAGCTTTCTTT. V is TRBV9 and J is TRBJ1-1; D gene ambiguous. This CDR3 is built from 15 residues. Germline V CDR1 and CDR2: SGDLS, YYNGEE. V lost 4 bases to trimming and J lost 5 bases, with 18 bases between them. The complete variable domain, with remaining parts taken from reference TRBV9 and TRBJ1-1, reads DSGVTQTPKHLITATGQRVTLRCSPRSGDLSVYWYQQSLDQGLQFLIQYYNGEERAKGNILERFSAQQFPDLHSELNLSSLELGDSALYFCASSPRTYGRTEAFFGQGTRLTVV.

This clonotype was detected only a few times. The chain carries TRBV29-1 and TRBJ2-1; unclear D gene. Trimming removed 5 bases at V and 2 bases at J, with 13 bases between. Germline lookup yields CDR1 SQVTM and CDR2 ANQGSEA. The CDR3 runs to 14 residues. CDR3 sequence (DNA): TGCAGCGTTCAGATCGCGCAGACCTACAATGAGCAGTTCTTC. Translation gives CSVQIAQTYNEQFF.

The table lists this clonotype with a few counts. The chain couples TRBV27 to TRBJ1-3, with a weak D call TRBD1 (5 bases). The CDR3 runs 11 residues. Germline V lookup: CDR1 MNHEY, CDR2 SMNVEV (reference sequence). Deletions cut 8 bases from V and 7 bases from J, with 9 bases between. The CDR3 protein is CASGKGNTIYF. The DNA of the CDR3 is TGTGCCAGCGGGAAGGGGAACACCATATATTTT.

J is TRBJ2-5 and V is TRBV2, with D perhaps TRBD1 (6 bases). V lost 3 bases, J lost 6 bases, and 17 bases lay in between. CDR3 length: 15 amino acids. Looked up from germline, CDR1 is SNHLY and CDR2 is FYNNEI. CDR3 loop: CASSEGTNWQKTQYF. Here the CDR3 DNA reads TGTGCCAGCAGTGAGGGGACAAACTGGCAAAAGACCCAGTACTTC.

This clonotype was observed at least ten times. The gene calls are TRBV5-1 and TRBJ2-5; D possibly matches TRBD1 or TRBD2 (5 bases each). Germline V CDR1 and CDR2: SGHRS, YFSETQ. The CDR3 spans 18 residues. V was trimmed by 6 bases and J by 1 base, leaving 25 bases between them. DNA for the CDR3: TGCGCCAGCACCTTAGCAGTCGGGGCCGTGAATGCCCAAGAGACCCAGTACTTC. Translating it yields CASTLAVGAVNAQETQYF.

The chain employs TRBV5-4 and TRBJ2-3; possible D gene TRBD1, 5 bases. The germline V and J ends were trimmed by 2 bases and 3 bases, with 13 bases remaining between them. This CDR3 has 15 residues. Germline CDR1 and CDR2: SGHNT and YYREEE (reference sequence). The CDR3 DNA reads TGTGCCAGCAGCTTTGGGGCGCTTGGTACAGATACGCAGTATTTT. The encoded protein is CASSFGALGTDTQYF.

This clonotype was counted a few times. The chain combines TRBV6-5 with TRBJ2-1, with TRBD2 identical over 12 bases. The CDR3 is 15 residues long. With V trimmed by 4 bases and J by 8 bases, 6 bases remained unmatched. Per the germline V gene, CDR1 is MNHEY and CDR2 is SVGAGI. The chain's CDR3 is CASSSGTSGSDEQFF. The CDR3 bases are TGTGCCAGCAGTTCCGGGACTAGCGGGTCGGATGAGCAGTTCTTC.

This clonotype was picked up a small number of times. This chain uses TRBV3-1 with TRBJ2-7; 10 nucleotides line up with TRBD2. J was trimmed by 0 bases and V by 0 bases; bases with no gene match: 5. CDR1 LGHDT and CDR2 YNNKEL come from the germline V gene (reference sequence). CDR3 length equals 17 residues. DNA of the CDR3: TGTGCCAGCAGCCAAGATTGGGCTAGCGGGAGCTCCTACGAGCAGTACTTC. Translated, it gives CASSQDWASGSSYEQYF.

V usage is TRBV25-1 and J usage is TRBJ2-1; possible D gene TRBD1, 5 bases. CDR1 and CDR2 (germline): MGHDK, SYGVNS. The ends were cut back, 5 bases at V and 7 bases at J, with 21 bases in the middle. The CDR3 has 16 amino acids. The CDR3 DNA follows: TGTGCCAGCAGTCCTGAGCCCCAGGGTATTACGAATGAGCAGTTCTTC. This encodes CASSPEPQGITNEQFF.

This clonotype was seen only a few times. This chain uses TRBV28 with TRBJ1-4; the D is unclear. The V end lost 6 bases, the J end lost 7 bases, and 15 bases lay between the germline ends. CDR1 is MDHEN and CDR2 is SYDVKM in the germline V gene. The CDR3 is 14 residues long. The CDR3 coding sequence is TGTGCCAGCAGCCCAACCAAAGAAGGTGAAAAACTGTTTTTT. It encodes CASSPTKEGEKLFF.

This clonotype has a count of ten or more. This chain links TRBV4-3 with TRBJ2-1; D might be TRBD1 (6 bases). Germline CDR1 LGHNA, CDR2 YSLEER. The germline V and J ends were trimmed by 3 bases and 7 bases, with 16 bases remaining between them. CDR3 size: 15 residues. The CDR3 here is CASSQGTGLMNEQFF. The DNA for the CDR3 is TGCGCCAGCAGCCAGGGAACAGGGTTAATGAATGAGCAGTTCTTC.

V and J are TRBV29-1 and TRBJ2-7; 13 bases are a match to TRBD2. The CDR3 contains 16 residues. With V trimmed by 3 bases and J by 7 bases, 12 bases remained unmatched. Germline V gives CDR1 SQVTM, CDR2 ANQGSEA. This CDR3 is CSVDRGLAGIAGEQYF. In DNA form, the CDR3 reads TGCAGCGTTGATAGGGGACTAGCGGGAATCGCAGGGGAGCAGTACTTC.

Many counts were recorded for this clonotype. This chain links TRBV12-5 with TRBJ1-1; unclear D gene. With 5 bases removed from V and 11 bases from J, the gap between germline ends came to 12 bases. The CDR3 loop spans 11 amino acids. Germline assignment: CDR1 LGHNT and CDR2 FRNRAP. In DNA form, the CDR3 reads TGTGCTAGTGGTCCCCTAGCCGGGGCTTTCTTT. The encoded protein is CASGPLAGAFF.

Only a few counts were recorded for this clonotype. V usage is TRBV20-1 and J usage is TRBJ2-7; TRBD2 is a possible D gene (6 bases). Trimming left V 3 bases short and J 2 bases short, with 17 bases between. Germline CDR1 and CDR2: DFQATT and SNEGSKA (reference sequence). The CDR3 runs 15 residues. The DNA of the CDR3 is TGCAGTGCTAGCTTGTACGGCGGGATGGCCTACGAGCAGTACTTC. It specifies CSASLYGGMAYEQYF.

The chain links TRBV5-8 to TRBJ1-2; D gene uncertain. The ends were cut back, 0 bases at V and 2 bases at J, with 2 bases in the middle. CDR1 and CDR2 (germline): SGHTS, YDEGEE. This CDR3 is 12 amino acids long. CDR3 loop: CASSLGNYGYTF. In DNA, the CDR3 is TGTGCCAGCAGCTTGGGGAACTATGGCTACACCTTC. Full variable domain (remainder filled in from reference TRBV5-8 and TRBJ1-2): EAGVTQSPTHLIKTRGQQATLRCSPISGHTSVYWYQQALGLGLQFLLWYDEGEERNRGNFPPRFSGRQFPNYSSELNVNALELEDSALYLCASSLGNYGYTFGSGTRLTVV.

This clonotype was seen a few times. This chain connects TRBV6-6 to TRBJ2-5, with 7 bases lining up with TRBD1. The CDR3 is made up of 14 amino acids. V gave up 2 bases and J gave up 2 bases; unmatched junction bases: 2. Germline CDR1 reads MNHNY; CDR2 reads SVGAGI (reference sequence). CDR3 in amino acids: CASSYTGQQETQYF. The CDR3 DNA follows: TGTGCCAGCAGTTACACGGGACAGCAAGAGACCCAGTACTTC.

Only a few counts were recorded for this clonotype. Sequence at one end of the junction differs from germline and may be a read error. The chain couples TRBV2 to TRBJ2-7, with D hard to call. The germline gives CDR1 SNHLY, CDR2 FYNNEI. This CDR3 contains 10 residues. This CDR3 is CASSGSAPIF. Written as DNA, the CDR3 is TGTGCCAGCAGTGGATCGGCCCCGATCTTC.

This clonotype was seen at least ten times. Here the CDR3 reads CASSVPQRGANTGELFF. The CDR3 DNA reads TGTGCCAGCAGCGTCCCTCAGCGGGGGGCGAACACCGGGGAGCTGTTTTTT. The chain employs TRBV9 and TRBJ2-2, with 9 nucleotides matching TRBD2. Per germline, CDR1 SGDLS and CDR2 YYNGEE. This CDR3 is built from 17 residues. With V trimmed by 2 bases and J by 0 bases, 5 bases remained unmatched.

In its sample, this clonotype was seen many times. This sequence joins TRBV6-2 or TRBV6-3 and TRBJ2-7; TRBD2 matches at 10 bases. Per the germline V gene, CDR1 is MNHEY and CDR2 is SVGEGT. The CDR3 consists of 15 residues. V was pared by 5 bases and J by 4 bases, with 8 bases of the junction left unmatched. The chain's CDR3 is CASSLRTSGGYEQYF. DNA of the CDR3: TGTGCCAGCAGTCTTAGGACTAGCGGCGGATACGAGCAGTACTTC.

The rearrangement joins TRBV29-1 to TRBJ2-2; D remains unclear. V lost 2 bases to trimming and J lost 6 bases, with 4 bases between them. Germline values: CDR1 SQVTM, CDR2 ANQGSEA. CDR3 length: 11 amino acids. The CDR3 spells CSVEISGELFF. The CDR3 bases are TGCAGCGTTGAAATATCCGGGGAGCTGTTTTTT.

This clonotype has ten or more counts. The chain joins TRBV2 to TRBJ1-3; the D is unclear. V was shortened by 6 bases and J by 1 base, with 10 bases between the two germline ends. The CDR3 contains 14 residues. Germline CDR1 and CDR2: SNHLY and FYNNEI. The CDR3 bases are TGTGCCAGCAGCGACGCCATATCTGGAAACACCATATATTTT. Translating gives CASSDAISGNTIYF.